Below are 19 T cell receptor beta chains sequenced from a single sample in a study of cytomegalovirus exposure and HLA in healthy donors. 13 Jbeta primers and 60 Vbeta primers were used for the PCR. Sequenced by immunoSEQ multiplex PCR; TCRdb stores in-frame clones only, minus some. The table has 150,000 to 200,000 clones, 76% seen once. Sequenced: PBMCs. All receptors come from a male donor in good health and CMV-seronegative.

The chain uses TRBV5-1 and TRBJ2-1; the match to TRBD2 covers 8 bases. In germline, CDR1 is SGHRS, CDR2 YFSETQ. V was clipped by 4 bases and J by 0 bases; unmatched bases: 9. This CDR3 has 17 amino acids. CDR3 nucleotide sequence: TGCGCCAGCAGCCAACTATTAGCGGGGAGCTCCTACAATGAGCAGTTCTTC. Translated, it gives CASSQLLAGSSYNEQFF.

The V gene is TRBV10-3, the J gene TRBJ2-1; 7 nucleotides align to TRBD1. This CDR3 spans 15 amino acids. V was clipped by 8 bases and J by 6 bases; unmatched bases: 13. Germline values: CDR1 ENHRY, CDR2 SYGVKD. The CDR3 DNA reads TGTGCCATCGGGGAACGACAGGGTCGAAGCAATGAGCAGTTCTTC. Amino acids: CAIGERQGRSNEQFF.

This clone was detected only once. The genes are TRBV10-3 and TRBJ1-4, with unresolved D. The CDR3 runs 13 residues. Trimming shortened V by 3 bases and J by 7 bases, and 9 bases separated the two germline ends. The germline CDR1 and CDR2 sequences are ENHRY and SYGVKD. In nucleotides, the CDR3 is TGTGCCATCAGTGAAGGAAGCGCTGAAAAACTGTTTTTT. This sequence encodes CAISEGSAEKLFF.

DNA of the CDR3: TGCGCCAGCAGCTTGGAGCCCGGGGGTAATAATTCACCCCTCCACTTT. It translates to CASSLEPGGNNSPLHF. The V gene is TRBV5-1, the J gene TRBJ1-6; a weak D match, TRBD1 (5 bases). Germline CDR1 is SGHRS and CDR2 is YFSETQ. V dropped 0 bases and J dropped 5 bases, with 12 bases sitting between them. This CDR3 has 16 amino acids.

The chain uses TRBV27 and TRBJ1-2, with D maybe TRBD1 (5 bases). Germline V gene sequence: CDR1 MNHEY, CDR2 SMNVEV (reference sequence). With 2 bases removed from V and 8 bases from J, the gap between germline ends came to 12 bases. The CDR3 loop spans 13 amino acids. The chain's CDR3 is CASSLAGRGGYTF. CDR3 bases: TGTGCCAGCAGTTTAGCAGGGCGCGGAGGCTACACCTTC.

A single count supports this clone. This chain uses TRBV14 with TRBJ2-5, with 7 bases matching TRBD1. After removal of 0 bases from V and 0 bases from J, the junction contained 7 bases not matched to a gene. CDR1 and CDR2 from the germline V gene are SGHDN and FVKESK. There are 17 residues in the CDR3. The CDR3 DNA sequence: TGTGCCAGCAGCCAAGAGAAGGGGACAGAGTACCAAGAGACCCAGTACTTC. Translated: CASSQEKGTEYQETQYF.

V gene TRBV18 combines with J gene TRBJ2-3; the D gene is possibly TRBD2 (5 bases). This CDR3 comprises 15 residues. V dropped 1 base and J dropped 2 bases, with 10 bases sitting between them. Germline values: CDR1 KGHSH, CDR2 LQKENI. CDR3 protein: CASSPQRIPTDTQYF. CDR3 nucleotides: TGTGCCAGCTCACCACAGCGGATCCCCACAGATACGCAGTATTTT.

The V call is TRBV7-9, the J call TRBJ2-3; D is perhaps TRBD2 (5 bases). CDR3 length: 14 residues. The V gene's germline CDR1 is SEHNR and CDR2 FQNEAQ (reference sequence). V dropped 1 base and J dropped 2 bases, with 7 bases sitting between them. The CDR3 is CASSLVGVTDTQYF. The CDR3 region has the DNA TGTGCCAGCAGCTTAGTCGGGGTCACAGATACGCAGTATTTT.

J is TRBJ1-4 and V is TRBV4-3; D is uncertain. Germline CDR1 is LGHNA and CDR2 is YSLEER. The ends were cut back, 1 base at V and 0 bases at J, with 9 bases in the middle. This CDR3 is built from 16 residues. The CDR3 DNA sequence: TGCGCCAGCAGCCAAGGACCAACAGCAACTAATGAAAAACTGTTTTTT. This sequence encodes CASSQGPTATNEKLFF.

This clone was seen more than once but under ten times. The chain uses TRBV2 and TRBJ2-1; 8 bases are shared with TRBD2. CDR3 length: 20 amino acids. Germline trimming cut 6 bases from V and 2 bases from J; bases unmatched to any gene: 21. CDR1 SNHLY and CDR2 FYNNEI come from the germline V gene. CDR3 sequence: CASRAGINRERELAYNEQFF. DNA of the CDR3: TGTGCCAGCAGGGCAGGGATAAATCGCGAGCGGGAGTTGGCCTACAATGAGCAGTTCTTC.

Concerning this clone itself: The sample carries other DNA sequences with the same CDR3. This chain uses TRBV19 with TRBJ2-7; 9 nucleotides match TRBD2. The CDR3 consists of 16 residues. Germline-derived CDR1 and CDR2 are LNHDA and SQIVND (reference sequence). V dropped 1 base and J dropped 2; count of bases not matched to a gene: 6. The chain's CDR3 is CASSIGVAGGPYEQYF. DNA of the CDR3: TGTGCCAGTAGTATAGGAGTGGCGGGGGGGCCCTACGAGCAGTACTTC.

V usage is TRBV18 and J usage is TRBJ1-1; TRBD1 matches at 8 bases. Germline V gene sequence: CDR1 KGHSH, CDR2 LQKENI. The V and J ends lost 3 bases and 1 base, in that order; junction bases with no gene match: 7. This CDR3 is built from 16 residues. The CDR3 DNA reads as TGTGCCAGCTCACCGGGACAGGTTGGATGGAACACTGAAGCTTTCTTT. Its translation: CASSPGQVGWNTEAFF.

This clone was picked up one time. The CDR3 nucleotides are TGTGCCAGCAGCTCGCCTAGCGGGAGGGCCTACAATGAGCAGTTCTTC. It codes for CASSSPSGRAYNEQFF. The chain links TRBV5-6 to TRBJ2-1, with TRBD2 matching 12 bases. Trimming cost V 3 bases and J 2 bases; bases outside gene matches: 3. CDR1 and CDR2 (germline): SGHDT, YYEEEE. This CDR3 comprises 16 residues.

The V gene is TRBV2, the J gene TRBJ2-1; 15 nucleotides agree with TRBD2. The CDR3 is made up of 17 amino acids. V lost 8 bases, J lost 2 bases, and 7 bases stayed unmatched. Germline values: CDR1 SNHLY, CDR2 FYNNEI. CDR3 amino acids: CASLGLAGGQAYNEQFF. The CDR3 DNA reads TGTGCCAGCCTCGGACTAGCGGGAGGGCAGGCCTACAATGAGCAGTTCTTC.

The chain employs TRBV18 and TRBJ1-1; 7 bases agree with TRBD1. CDR3 size: 17 residues. V lost 3 bases and J lost 4; bases outside the gene matches: 14. From germline, CDR1 is KGHSH and CDR2 LQKENI. The CDR3 here is CASSPLRGQNMGTEAFF. The CDR3 nucleotides read TGTGCCAGCTCACCCTTACGGGGACAGAACATGGGCACTGAAGCTTTCTTT.

The V gene is TRBV7-3, the J gene TRBJ2-7; possible D gene TRBD1, 6 bases. Trimming took off 5 bases at V and 7 bases at J, with 15 bases between the two ends. The CDR3 contains 13 residues. Germline CDR1 is SGHTA and CDR2 is FQGTGA. The CDR3 nucleotides are TGTGCCAGCAGCAAAACCAACCAGGGGGAGCAGTACTTC. Translation: CASSKTNQGEQYF. The variable domain in full, with the rest retrieved from reference TRBV7-3 and TRBJ2-7, is GAGVSQTPSNKVTEKGKYVELRCDPISGHTALYWYRQSLGQGPEFLIYFQGTGAADDSGLPNDRFFAVRPEGSVSTLKIQRTERGDSAVYLCASSKTNQGEQYFGPGTRLTVT.

V is TRBV4-2 and J is TRBJ2-1, with 9 bases matching TRBD2. From germline, CDR1 is LGHNA and CDR2 YNFKEQ. V was pared by 3 bases and J by 7 bases, with 1 base of the junction left unmatched. The CDR3 spans 13 residues. CDR3 DNA: TGTGCCAGCAGCCAGGGACTAGCTAATGAGCAGTTCTTC. This gives the protein CASSQGLANEQFF.

The chain uses TRBV7-9 and TRBJ2-1; 7 positions match TRBD2. Germline CDR1 reads SEHNR; CDR2 reads FQNEAQ (reference sequence). The CDR3 loop spans 16 amino acids. V shed 5 bases and J 6 bases; nucleotides not matched to a gene: 13. The CDR3 DNA is TGTGCCAGCAGCCCCAAACGGGCGGGGGAAAGCAATGAGCAGTTCTTC. As protein: CASSPKRAGESNEQFF.

This clone was picked up a small number of times. The CDR3 DNA is TGCGCCAGCAGCCGACAATTTATAGCGGGGGGCCTCACAGATACGCAGTATTTT. Residues: CASSRQFIAGGLTDTQYF. The chain combines TRBV4-1 with TRBJ2-3; 10 bases map to TRBD2. Germline V gene sequence: CDR1 MGHRA, CDR2 YSYEKL. CDR3 length: 18 residues. The junction had 12 bases not matched to a gene; V was cut back by 4 bases and J by 2 bases.